The T cell receptor (beta chain) described here comes from a study of tumor and adjacent non-tumor tissue in lung cancer. The study, taken as a whole, reports: Tumor repertoires had a smaller top 100 clone share than normal lung.

No cell sorting was done before RNA was extracted from the tissue. Germline V CDR1 and CDR2: SQVTM, ANQGSEA. The CDR3 is made up of 12 amino acids. For this clonotype: Its antigen remains unidentified. A clone one base away is much larger, so this may be a read error.

TCRbeta libraries were built with three rounds of nested PCR, modified from ARM-PCR. Each CDR3 protein gets one entry after TCRdb re-called the multiplex PCR reads with MiXCR. The sample yields more than 75,000 distinct CDR3 sequences, 80% seen once. This TCR derives from a woman aged 45-65 years with non-small cell lung cancer. The sample consisted of lung tumor tissue. V is TRBV29-1 and J is TRBJ1-2, with D unclear. In nucleotides, the CDR3 is TGCATCGTTAAGTTGTCCAACTATGGCTACACCTTC. This translates into CIVKLSNYGYTF. The entire variable domain, with the rest obtained from reference TRBV29-1 and TRBJ1-2, is as follows: SAVISQKPSRDICQRGTSLTIQCQVDSQVTMMFWYRQQPGQSLTLIATANQGSEATYESGFVIDKFPISRPNLTFSTLTVSNMSPEDSSIYLCIVKLSNYGYTFGSGTRLTVV.